The next 3 T cell receptor beta chains were all read from a single sample in a study of T cells in Graves' hyperthyroidism and ophthalmopathy. It was RNA transcripts that yielded the amplified TCR beta CDR3 regions. TCR CDR3 regions were first amplified by RT-PCR with HTBI primers. From the multiplex PCR reads, TCRdb called clonotypes with MiXCR, one entry per CDR3 protein. The table lists 560,000 or so distinct CDR3 sequences, 15% to 20% of them singletons. The source material was blood. The receptor set was obtained from a man aged 35 to 55 with Graves' ophthalmopathy.

This clonotype was seen ten or more times. The rearrangement uses TRBV11-2 and TRBJ2-5; 7 bases line up with TRBD1. Germline-derived CDR1 and CDR2 are SGHAT and FQNNGV. The CDR3 is 17 residues long. Trimming cost V 0 bases and J 2 bases; bases outside gene matches: 9. CDR3 in DNA: TGTGCCAGCAGCTTAGATCAGGGGGTGAAGAGGCAAGAGACCCAGTACTTC. Protein: CASSLDQGVKRQETQYF.

This clonotype occurred many times. The chain recombines TRBV30 with TRBJ1-1; tentatively, D is TRBD1 (6 bases). The CDR3 has 13 amino acids. V shed 4 bases and J shed 2 bases, with 11 bases lying between them. Germline V gene sequence: CDR1 GTSNPN, CDR2 SVGIG (reference sequence). The DNA for the CDR3 is TGTGCCTGGACACGGGACATCAACACTGAAGCTTTCTTT. Protein sequence: CAWTRDINTEAFF.

In its sample, this clonotype was seen many times. The chain employs TRBV5-1 and TRBJ2-3; no reliable D call. V was pared by 3 bases and J by 1 base, with 18 bases between. From germline, CDR1 is SGHRS and CDR2 YFSETQ. CDR3 length: 17 residues. CDR3 sequence (DNA): TGCGCCAGCAGCTCCCTAAATTCACCTCCCGGCACAGATACGCAGTATTTT. Translated: CASSSLNSPPGTDTQYF. Full variable domain (missing parts from reference TRBV5-1 and TRBJ2-3): KAGVTQTPRYLIKTRGQQVTLSCSPISGHRSVSWYQQTPGQGLQFLFEYFSETQRNKGNFPGRFSGRQFSNSRSEMNVSTLELGDSALYLCASSSLNSPPGTDTQYFGPGTRLTVL.